The 18 T cell receptor beta chains reported below all come from one sample, sequenced in a study of shared clonotypes between healthy human individuals. The repertoire was sequenced with immunoSEQ multiplex PCR; TCRdb's copy has only in-frame clones and lacks some. The data show some 2,500,000 clones, around 92% seen once. Sequenced input: naive CD4+ T cells from PBMCs. As for subset: CD45RA+ positively selected. The receptors come from a man in his late teens or twenties in good health. Some clones in this sample may be carry-over from other donors' samples.

This chain uses TRBV28 with TRBJ2-7; no reliable D call. Germline-derived CDR1 and CDR2 are MDHEN and SYDVKM. There are 14 residues in the CDR3. Deletions cut 2 bases from V and 0 bases from J, with 8 bases between. The chain's CDR3 is CASSLELSSYEQYF. For the CDR3, the DNA is TGTGCCAGCAGTTTAGAGTTGTCCTCCTACGAGCAGTACTTC. The complete variable domain, with remaining parts taken from reference TRBV28 and TRBJ2-7, reads DVKVTQSSRYLVKRTGEKVFLECVQDMDHENMFWYRQDPGLGLRLIYFSYDVKMKEKGDIPEGYSVSREKKERFSLILESASTNQTSMYLCASSLELSSYEQYFGPGTRLTVT.

The CDR3 is CASSEGGLAGGPFTDTQYF. The CDR3 DNA reads TGTGCCAGCAGTGAAGGGGGGCTAGCGGGAGGGCCCTTCACAGATACGCAGTATTTT. The chain couples TRBV6-1 to TRBJ2-3; 12 nucleotides match TRBD2. Germline CDR1 reads MNHNS; CDR2 reads SASEGT. V lost 1 base, J lost 2 bases, and 10 bases stayed unmatched. The CDR3 is 19 amino acids.

The chain combines TRBV5-1 with TRBJ1-1; D gene unclear. Germline V gene lookup returns CDR1 SGHRS and CDR2 YFSETQ. The CDR3 length is 14 residues. V was clipped by 2 bases and J by 2 bases, with 10 bases between them. The CDR3 nucleotides are TGCGCCAGCAGCTTTAACCTATTAAACACTGAAGCTTTCTTT. Translating it yields CASSFNLLNTEAFF.

This chain uses TRBV9 with TRBJ2-3; 9 nucleotides align to TRBD1. The CDR3 has 17 residues. Trimming took 5 bases from V and 2 from J; bases not matched to a gene: 12. CDR1 is SGDLS and CDR2 is YYNGEE in the germline V gene. CDR3 DNA sequence: TGTGCCAGCAGTGGGGACAGGGCCTATTCCCTCACAGATACGCAGTATTTT. It is translated as CASSGDRAYSLTDTQYF.

V is TRBV28 and J is TRBJ1-4, with D perhaps matching TRBD1 (5 bases). CDR3 length: 15 residues. Germline V gene lookup returns CDR1 MDHEN and CDR2 SYDVKM. V was trimmed by 1 base and J by 2 bases, leaving 8 bases between them. This chain's CDR3 is CASSLLRDTNEKLFF. For the CDR3, the DNA is TGTGCCAGCAGTTTATTGCGGGACACTAATGAAAAACTGTTTTTT.

V gene TRBV27 combines with J gene TRBJ2-7, with TRBD1 as a possible D gene (7 bases). The germline CDR1 and CDR2 sequences are MNHEY and SMNVEV (reference sequence). Trimming pared 4 bases from V and 2 bases from J, leaving 15 bases between. This CDR3 has 15 amino acids. The CDR3 sequence is CASSWRARGAYEQYF. The CDR3 nucleotides are TGTGCCAGCAGTTGGAGGGCCAGGGGGGCCTACGAGCAGTACTTC.

This clone was counted a single time. The V gene is TRBV27, the J gene TRBJ2-1; D not resolved. Germline CDR1 is MNHEY and CDR2 is SMNVEV (reference sequence). Deletions cut 0 bases from V and 0 bases from J, with 9 bases between. The CDR3 sequence is 16 residues long. In nucleotides, the CDR3 is TGTGCCAGCAGTTTATCGATAGGTAGCTCCTACAATGAGCAGTTCTTC. Its protein is CASSLSIGSSYNEQFF.

V usage is TRBV5-4 and J usage is TRBJ2-7; TRBD2 agrees at 7 bases. The V gene's germline CDR1 is SGHNT and CDR2 YYREEE (reference sequence). V was pared by 1 base and J by 2 bases, with 9 bases of the junction left unmatched. The CDR3 is 16 amino acids. The CDR3 nucleotides are TGTGCCAGCAGCTTGCTCGCGGGAGCCATCCCCTACGAGCAGTACTTC. Its protein is CASSLLAGAIPYEQYF. Together with reference TRBV5-4 and TRBJ2-7, the CDR3 gives the full variable domain: ETGVTQSPTHLIKTRGQQVTLRCSSQSGHNTVSWYQQALGQGPQFIFQYYREEENGRGNFPPRFSGLQFPNYSSELNVNALELDDSALYLCASSLLAGAIPYEQYFGPGTRLTVT.

This chain connects TRBV19 to TRBJ2-7, with 9 bases matching TRBD1. The ends lost 3 bases at V and 3 bases at J; junction bases unmatched: 9. The germline CDR1 and CDR2 sequences are LNHDA and SQIVND (reference sequence). The CDR3 totals 16 residues. CDR3 region: CASSIYPGQGFYEQYF. The CDR3 region has the DNA TGTGCCAGTAGTATTTATCCGGGACAGGGTTTCTACGAGCAGTACTTC.

The V and J genes are TRBV28 and TRBJ1-1, with no clear D. Germline CDR1 is MDHEN and CDR2 is SYDVKM. V lost 1 base to trimming and J lost 0 bases, with 6 bases between them. The CDR3 has 14 residues. The CDR3 sequence: CASSLSLVNTEAFF. CDR3 nucleotides: TGTGCCAGCAGTTTATCCCTGGTGAACACTGAAGCTTTCTTT.

A remark on this clone: Other DNA sequences within the sample encode an identical CDR3. This sequence joins TRBV28 and TRBJ2-5; D may be TRBD1 or TRBD2 (6 bases each). With 6 bases removed from V and 4 bases from J, the gap between germline ends came to 12 bases. The CDR3 loop spans 13 amino acids. CDR1 and CDR2 from the germline V gene are MDHEN and SYDVKM. The CDR3 DNA is TGTGCCAGCAGCCTAGGGGGGCGAGAGACCCAGTACTTC. Protein: CASSLGGRETQYF.

Of note for this clone: The same CDR3 can be traced to other DNA sequences in this sample. V and J are TRBV2 and TRBJ2-7; tentatively, D is TRBD1 (5 bases). The CDR3 loop spans 12 amino acids. V was clipped by 4 bases and J by 3 bases, with 7 bases between them. CDR1 is SNHLY, CDR2 FYNNEI, per germline. CDR3 protein: CASSGQNYEQYF. The DNA for the CDR3 is TGTGCCAGCAGTGGACAGAACTACGAGCAGTACTTC.

The J gene is TRBJ2-5, the V gene TRBV5-4; 11 positions agree with TRBD2. Germline V CDR1 and CDR2: SGHNT, YYREEE (reference sequence). After removal of 0 bases from V and 6 bases from J, the junction contained 7 bases not matched to a gene. This CDR3 has 16 residues. In DNA, the CDR3 is TGTGCCAGCAGCTTGGTGTCCCCTAGCGGGGGGAAGACCCAGTACTTC. Encoded protein: CASSLVSPSGGKTQYF.

V usage is TRBV28 and J usage is TRBJ2-2; tentatively, D is TRBD1 or TRBD2 (6 bases each). Germline assignment: CDR1 MDHEN and CDR2 SYDVKM. Trimming cost V 2 bases and J 6 bases, with 13 bases left between them. The CDR3 runs to 15 residues. CDR3 nucleotide sequence: TGTGCCAGCAGTTTAAGGGGGGCTGGAGCCGGGGAGCTGTTTTTT. Protein product: CASSLRGAGAGELFF.

This chain connects TRBV18 to TRBJ2-7; 9 bases are shared with TRBD1. CDR1 and CDR2 from the germline V gene are KGHSH and LQKENI. V was clipped by 1 base and J by 1 base; unmatched bases: 2. The CDR3 length is 15 residues. DNA of the CDR3: TGTGCCAGCTCACCACGGGACAGGGTTTCCTACGAGCAGTACTTC. Translated: CASSPRDRVSYEQYF.

The V call is TRBV7-9, the J call TRBJ1-1; D is uncertain. Germline V CDR1 and CDR2: SEHNR, FQNEAQ (reference sequence). V was clipped by 5 bases and J by 3 bases, with 22 bases between them. The CDR3 is made up of 17 amino acids. CDR3 in amino acids: CASSLILRAERYTEAFF. CDR3 DNA sequence: TGTGCCAGCAGCCTGATTTTGAGGGCGGAAAGATACACTGAAGCTTTCTTT.

In this sample, this clone turned up a few times. Other DNA sequences in the same sample also yield this CDR3. The V and J genes are TRBV7-3 and TRBJ1-2, with a tentative D call TRBD1 (5 bases). This CDR3 comprises 14 residues. CDR1 is SGHTA and CDR2 is FQGTGA in the germline V gene. V lost 1 base and J lost 4, with 10 bases in between. Here the CDR3 reads CASSLNQGGYGYTF. The CDR3 DNA follows: TGTGCCAGCAGCTTAAATCAGGGAGGCTATGGCTACACCTTC.

The chain employs TRBV2 and TRBJ2-7, with D possibly matching TRBD2 (6 bases). V was pared by 9 bases and J by 6 bases, with 18 bases between. Germline V lookup: CDR1 SNHLY, CDR2 FYNNEI. CDR3 length equals 13 residues. The CDR3 sequence: CASGLGLGGEQYF. CDR3 nucleotide sequence: TGTGCCAGTGGATTAGGGCTCGGGGGCGAGCAGTACTTC.